These T cell receptor beta chains were read from a single sample in a study of cytomegalovirus exposure and HLA in healthy donors. The protocol was immunoSEQ multiplex PCR, while the TCRdb copy is restricted to in-frame clones and leaves out a portion. The table includes approximately 120,000 clones, 10% detected once. Sequences were obtained from PBMCs. The receptors stem from a young woman in good health and CMV-seropositive. Both conserved end residues are part of each CDR3. A D gene is named only where the DNA matches it firmly. The size entry is marked missing in some rows and otherwise reads once, few, many or a size class.

v_call	clone_size	cdr3_length	d_call	j_call	cdr3_aa	cdr3_nt
TRBV7-7	few	15	NA	TRBJ2-1	CASSRDLSTYNEQFF	TGTGCTAGCAGCCGGGATCTCTCAACCTACAATGAGCAGTTCTTC
TRBV4-1	many	18	TRBD2	TRBJ2-1	CASSQVDMGLAGVHEQFF	TGCGCCAGCAGCCAAGTAGATATGGGACTAGCGGGAGTCCATGAGCAGTTCTTC
TRBV19	NA	15	TRBD2	TRBJ2-1	CASSRGLAGNNEQFF	TGTGCCAGTAGTAGGGGACTAGCGGGAAACAATGAGCAGTTCTTC
TRBV7-6	few	15	TRBD1	TRBJ1-3	CASSQGQGLGNTIYF	TGTGCCAGCAGCCAGGGACAGGGCCTCGGAAACACCATATATTTT
TRBV4-2	few	16	TRBD2	TRBJ2-1	CASSQDPSGIYNEQFF	TGTGCCAGCAGCCAAGATCCTAGCGGGATTTACAATGAGCAGTTCTTC
TRBV30	NA	16	TRBD1	TRBJ1-5	CAWTPSTGGFNQPQHF	TGTGCCTGGACCCCATCTACAGGGGGCTTCAATCAGCCCCAGCATTTT
TRBV30	few	13	NA	TRBJ1-2	CAWSVGEGGGYTF	TGTGCCTGGAGTGTTGGGGAAGGAGGAGGCTACACCTTC
TRBV7-3	NA	13	NA	TRBJ2-3	CASSLISGDTQYF	TGTGCCAGCAGCTTAATCTCGGGGGATACGCAGTATTTT
TRBV19	few	13	TRBD1	TRBJ1-1	CSSGGQVNTEAFF	TGTTCATCAGGGGGACAGGTGAACACTGAAGCTTTCTTT
TRBV29-1	few	14	NA	TRBJ1-4	CSVEGLTPGGKLFF	TGCAGCGTTGAAGGTCTAACCCCCGGGGGAAAACTGTTTTTT
TRBV28	NA	13	TRBD2	TRBJ2-5	CASSKAGVKIWYF	TGTGCCAGCAGTAAAGCGGGAGTAAAAATCTGGTACTTC
TRBV4-2	few	15	TRBD2	TRBJ2-1	CASSAWEAGRDEQFF	TGTGCCAGCAGCGCGTGGGAGGCGGGGAGGGATGAGCAGTTCTTC
TRBV29-1	few	13	NA	TRBJ1-5	CSVGGGTNQPQHF	TGCAGCGTTGGGGGGGGTACCAATCAGCCCCAGCATTTT
TRBV25-1	few	14	NA	TRBJ2-1	CASSVVSSYNEQFF	TGTGCCAGCAGTGTAGTAAGCTCCTACAATGAGCAGTTCTTC
TRBV15	NA	16	NA	TRBJ1-1	CATSRDVGLKREKAFF	TGTGCCACCAGCAGAGACGTGGGGTTGAAGCGGGAAAAAGCTTTCTTT
TRBV6-6	NA	14	NA	TRBJ1-1	CASSYAMRNTEAFF	TGTGCCAGCAGTTACGCCATGAGGAACACTGAAGCTTTCTTT
TRBV28	NA	15	NA	TRBJ1-1	CASSPRGALNTEAFF	TGTGCCAGCAGTCCCCGTGGGGCCTTGAACACTGAAGCTTTCTTT
TRBV4-1	NA	15	NA	TRBJ1-1	CASSLNSGKNTEAFF	TGCGCCAGCAGCCTAAATTCCGGGAAGAACACTGAAGCTTTCTTT
TRBV2	few	13	NA	TRBJ2-5	CASTVGSQETQYF	TGTGCCAGCACTGTGGGCTCCCAAGAGACCCAGTACTTC
TRBV7-6	few	16	TRBD2	TRBJ2-1	CASSLTSGRLDNEQFF	TGTGCCAGCAGCTTGACTAGCGGGAGATTGGACAATGAGCAGTTCTTC
TRBV29-1	few	14	TRBD1	TRBJ2-5	CSVKPGQGQETQYF	TGCAGCGTCAAGCCGGGACAGGGTCAGGAGACCCAGTACTTC
TRBV7-8	NA	21	TRBD2	TRBJ2-3	CASSLNRVSGRAPSPTDTQYF	TGTGCCAGCAGCTTAAACCGGGTTAGCGGGAGGGCCCCTTCCCCCACAGATACGCAGTATTTT
TRBV11-3	few	15	TRBD1	TRBJ2-5	CASQPVTGPQETQYF	TGTGCCAGCCAGCCGGTGACAGGGCCCCAAGAGACCCAGTACTTC
TRBV29-1	few	12	NA	TRBJ2-3	CSVEDQVDTQYF	TGCAGCGTTGAAGATCAGGTAGATACGCAGTATTTT
TRBV28	few	13	NA	TRBJ2-4	CASSLALKNIQYF	TGTGCCAGCAGTTTGGCCTTGAAAAACATTCAGTACTTC
TRBV19	NA	13	NA	TRBJ2-5	CASSMFRAETQYF	TGTGCCAGTAGTATGTTCAGGGCAGAGACCCAGTACTTC
TRBV7-2	NA	14	NA	TRBJ1-2	CASSLKGLDYGYTF	TGTGCCAGCAGCTTAAAGGGGTTGGACTATGGCTACACCTTC
TRBV10-3	few	14	TRBD2	TRBJ2-7	CAISEDSGSYEQYF	TGTGCCATCAGTGAGGATAGCGGGAGTTACGAGCAGTACTTC
TRBV10-1	few	14	NA	TRBJ2-7	CASSTGTPSYEQYF	TGCGCCAGCAGTACAGGGACGCCGTCCTACGAGCAGTACTTC
TRBV28	NA	18	TRBD2	TRBJ2-2	CASISPPGLAGGRGELFF	TGTGCCAGCATCTCCCCCCCGGGACTAGCGGGAGGACGAGGGGAGCTGTTTTTT
TRBV15	NA	14	NA	TRBJ2-7	CATSRAGDPYEQYF	TGTGCCACCAGCAGAGCAGGGGACCCCTACGAGCAGTACTTC
TRBV29-1	NA	13	NA	TRBJ1-1	CSVGGLGGTEAFF	TGCAGCGTTGGGGGGTTAGGGGGCACTGAAGCTTTCTTT
TRBV28	few	11	NA	TRBJ2-1	CASSLGGEQFF	TGTGCCAGCAGTTTGGGGGGTGAGCAGTTCTTC